This T cell receptor beta chain originates from a study of T cells in Graves' hyperthyroidism and ophthalmopathy. Study-wide findings and caveats: Blood samples included most of the expanded thyroid clonotypes exceeding 0.001. Ophthalmopathy, which appeared later, was predicted by the model a median approximately 6 months before onset. A model built on 13 V-J features separated ophthalmopathy from stable hyperthyroidism.

This clonotype was recorded a few times. Its antigen is still unknown. CDR3 length equals 12 residues. Trimming removed 5 bases at V and 5 bases at J, with 9 bases between. The V gene's germline CDR1 is SGHVS and CDR2 FNYEAQ. Template material for amplifying TCR beta CDR3 regions consisted of RNA transcripts. Primed by the HTBI set, a first-round RT-PCR was run on the TCR CDR3. TCRdb analysed the multiplex PCR reads with MiXCR anew, one entry per CDR3 protein. The data contain a few hundred thousand distinct CDR3 sequences, about 46% of them singletons. Sequenced input: peripheral blood or thyroid tissue (not recorded which). The rearrangement uses TRBV7-6 and TRBJ1-2, with D unresolved. The source is an adult woman with Graves' disease, either hyperthyroidism or ophthalmopathy (not recorded which). The CDR3 DNA reads TGTGCCAGCAGCCCCCACGGGTATGGCTACACCTTC. It specifies CASSPHGYGYTF.